The 21 T cell receptor beta chains below were found in one sample sequenced in a study of read filtering for tumor transcriptome and immune sequencing. From 300 to 450 ng of RNA, a library with molecular barcoded alpha/delta and beta/gamma adaptors was made. TCRdb itself ran the reads through MiXCR, one entry per CDR3 protein. Of roughly 35,000 distinct CDR3 sequences listed, about an eighth are singletons. The sequenced sample consisted of a population of CD138-negative cells sorted from bone marrow. These receptors originate from a donor older than 35 with multiple myeloma.

About this clonotype itself: A clone one base away is much larger, so this may be a read error. The CDR3 region has the DNA TGTGCCAGCAGCTTGTCCAACACCGGGGGGCTGTTTTTT. Translation: CASSLSNTGGLFF. The V gene is TRBV11-2, the J gene TRBJ2-2; possibly TRBD2 for D (6 bases). The germline gives CDR1 SGHAT, CDR2 FQNNGV. This CDR3 contains 13 residues.

There are a few counts of this clonotype. V gene TRBV20-1 combines with J gene TRBJ2-5; 9 bases fit TRBD2. The J segment lost 5 bases and the V segment lost 3 bases, leaving 7 bases of the junction unmatched. CDR3 size: 14 residues. CDR1 DFQATT and CDR2 SNEGSKA come from the germline V gene (reference sequence). The CDR3 DNA is TGCAGTGCTAGTTCTAGCGGGATTGGTGAGACCCAGTACTTC. Translating gives CSASSSGIGETQYF.

This clonotype was detected only a few times. The genes are TRBV9 and TRBJ2-7; D is undetermined. V dropped 1 base and J dropped 3 bases, with 8 bases sitting between them. The CDR3 length is 13 residues. Germline lookup yields CDR1 SGDLS and CDR2 YYNGEE. The CDR3 coding sequence is TGTGCCAGCAGCGTATCGGAGTACTACGAGCAGTACTTC. Protein product: CASSVSEYYEQYF.

Notes on this clonotype: A much larger clone differs by one base, so this may be a read error. J is TRBJ1-1 and V is TRBV12-3 or TRBV12-4, with TRBD1 as a possible D gene (6 bases). This CDR3 has 13 amino acids. The CDR3 DNA is TGTACCAGCAGTCAGGGGACTGGTACTGAAGCTTTCTTT. This encodes CTSSQGTGTEAFF.

This clonotype was picked up a small number of times. The chain links TRBV5-1 to TRBJ2-4; D call uncertain. This CDR3 has 14 residues. With 5 bases removed from V and 2 bases from J, the gap between germline ends came to 11 bases. Per germline, CDR1 SGHRS and CDR2 YFSETQ. CDR3 in amino acids: CASRSENSKNIQYF. DNA for the CDR3: TGCGCCAGCAGGTCGGAGAATTCCAAAAACATTCAGTACTTC.

This clonotype has ten or more counts. The chain uses TRBV5-1 and TRBJ2-3; 7 bases match TRBD2. The germline V gene has CDR1 SGHRS and CDR2 YFSETQ. J was trimmed by 1 base and V by 3 bases; bases with no gene match: 2. This CDR3 is built from 14 residues. For the CDR3, the DNA is TGCGCCAGCAGCTCGAGCGGGGGCACAGATACGCAGTATTTT. Translating it yields CASSSSGGTDTQYF.

This clonotype was picked up many times. V gene TRBV27 combines with J gene TRBJ2-3; 12 bases are shared with TRBD1. The CDR3 extends over 18 amino acids. V gave up 3 bases and J gave up 5 bases; unmatched junction bases: 12. Germline V gives CDR1 MNHEY, CDR2 SMNVEV (reference sequence). The CDR3 is CASSFLPPGQGAIDTQYF. CDR3 DNA sequence: TGTGCCAGCAGTTTCCTCCCCCCGGGACAGGGGGCAATAGATACGCAGTATTTT.

This clonotype was recorded at least ten times. The chain couples TRBV28 to TRBJ2-7, with TRBD2 identical over 7 bases. The CDR3 length is 15 residues. V gave up 6 bases and J gave up 0 bases; unmatched junction bases: 8. Germline CDR1 is MDHEN and CDR2 is SYDVKM. The CDR3 nucleotides are TGTGCCAGCAGCCCCTGGGGGGGGGACTCCTACGAGCAGTACTTC. This translates into CASSPWGGDSYEQYF.

This clonotype has more than one count but fewer than ten. Here the CDR3 reads CASSFLGGSSNQPQHF. Written as DNA, the CDR3 is TGTGCCAGCAGCTTTCTGGGGGGGAGTAGCAATCAGCCCCAGCATTTT. V and J are TRBV5-6 and TRBJ1-5; the D gene is possibly TRBD1 (5 bases). The V end lost 2 bases, the J end lost 0 bases, and 12 bases lay between the germline ends. The CDR3 runs to 16 residues. Per the germline V gene, CDR1 is SGHDT and CDR2 is YYEEEE.

This clonotype has more than one count but fewer than ten. A clone one base away is much larger, so this may be a read error. Because the CDR3 is missing its conserved closing phenylalanine or tryptophan, this is likely a read error. The chain combines TRBV27 with TRBJ1-1; D is ambiguous. From germline, CDR1 is MNHEY and CDR2 SMNVEV (reference sequence). The CDR3 has 13 residues. Trimming removed 7 bases from V and 0 bases from J, with 9 bases in between. CDR3 sequence reads: CASNTNMNTEAFL. CDR3 sequence (DNA): TGTGCCAGCAACACAAACATGAACACTGAAGCTTTCTTA.

This chain links TRBV20-1 with TRBJ2-7; no firm D call. Germline V gene data show CDR1 as DFQATT and CDR2 as SNEGSKA (reference sequence). This CDR3 has 11 residues. Trimming left V 4 bases short and J 3 bases short, with 7 bases between. In DNA, the CDR3 is TGCAGTGCTAAACATCTCTACGAGCAGTACTTC. Protein: CSAKHLYEQYF.

This clonotype was counted ten times or more. The gene calls are TRBV2 and TRBJ2-5; TRBD1 matches at 7 bases. CDR3 length equals 13 residues. Germline V gene data show CDR1 as SNHLY and CDR2 as FYNNEI. V gave up 5 bases and J gave up 5 bases; unmatched junction bases: 5. CDR3 protein: CASSRGQAETQYF. CDR3 nucleotide sequence: TGTGCCAGCAGTCGTGGACAGGCGGAGACCCAGTACTTC.

This clonotype has at least ten counts. The CDR3 loop reads CASSQGRALSRDTGELFF. The CDR3 DNA is TGCGCCAGCAGCCAAGGCAGGGCGCTCTCTCGAGACACCGGGGAGCTGTTTTTT. The rearrangement uses TRBV4-1 and TRBJ2-2; D perhaps matches TRBD1 (5 bases). The CDR3 length is 18 residues. Germline assignment: CDR1 MGHRA and CDR2 YSYEKL. V shed 1 base and J shed 3 bases, with 18 bases lying between them.

This clonotype was seen ten or more times. J is TRBJ2-3 and V is TRBV20-1; D unclear. V lost 6 bases and J 0 bases, leaving 10 bases between the germline ends. Germline CDR1 is DFQATT and CDR2 is SNEGSKA (reference sequence). This CDR3 spans 13 amino acids. CDR3 in amino acids: CSAPRASTDTQYF. As DNA, the CDR3 is TGCAGTGCCCCCCGGGCCAGCACAGATACGCAGTATTTT.

This clonotype was observed at least ten times. J is TRBJ2-7 and V is TRBV20-1, with D perhaps matching TRBD2 (5 bases). Germline CDR1 DFQATT, CDR2 SNEGSKA (reference sequence). Trimming shortened V by 0 bases and J by 2 bases, and 14 bases separated the two germline ends. This CDR3 is 15 amino acids long. CDR3 residues: CSARDPVGGPYEQYF. The CDR3 nucleotides are TGCAGTGCTAGAGATCCAGTTGGAGGCCCCTACGAGCAGTACTTC.

In this sample, this clonotype turned up many times. The chain is built from TRBV4-1 and TRBJ2-1, with 8 nucleotides matching TRBD1. The CDR3 extends over 17 amino acids. CDR1 and CDR2 from the germline V gene are MGHRA and YSYEKL. V was clipped by 0 bases and J by 5 bases; unmatched bases: 9. The CDR3 region has the DNA TGCGCCAGCAGCCAAGACCCCCAGGGGGCGCAGGACAATGAGCAGTTCTTC. Residues: CASSQDPQGAQDNEQFF.

This clonotype was found many times. The chain recombines TRBV20-1 with TRBJ2-1, with D possibly matching TRBD1 (5 bases). The V end was cut by 5 bases, the J end by 5 bases, with 16 bases between. CDR3 length: 14 residues. In germline, CDR1 is DFQATT, CDR2 SNEGSKA (reference sequence). The CDR3 protein is CSAPGLAENNEQFF. As DNA, the CDR3 is TGCAGTGCTCCAGGGCTGGCGGAAAACAATGAGCAGTTCTTC.

A remark on this clonotype: A junction boundary mismatches the germline segment, possibly from a read error. The rearrangement joins TRBV7-2 to TRBJ2-7; TRBD2 might be the D (5 bases). The CDR3 spans 13 residues. Germline V CDR1 and CDR2: SGHTA, FQGNSA. CDR3 coding DNA: TGCGCCAGTGGGAGCCCAACCTCCTACGAGCAGTGCTTC. Translation gives CASGSPTSYEQCF.

Many counts were recorded for this clonotype. V usage is TRBV10-2 and J usage is TRBJ2-2; 9 bases are shared with TRBD2. The V segment lost 7 bases and the J segment 5 bases; nucleotides outside the gene matches: 8. The germline V gene has CDR1 WSHSY and CDR2 SAAADI. The CDR3 contains 15 residues. CDR3: CASTLSGRGTGELFF. The CDR3 region has the DNA TGCGCCAGCACCCTTAGCGGGAGAGGTACCGGGGAGCTGTTTTTT.

This clonotype was seen repeatedly, ten times or more. The chain recombines TRBV2 with TRBJ1-1; no clear D. CDR1 and CDR2 from the germline V gene are SNHLY and FYNNEI. V was pared by 8 bases and J by 2 bases, with 9 bases between. The CDR3 sequence is 12 residues long. CDR3 sequence: CASQIHNTEAFF. CDR3 coding DNA: TGTGCCAGCCAGATCCATAACACTGAAGCTTTCTTT. The complete variable domain, with remaining parts taken from reference TRBV2 and TRBJ1-1, reads EPEVTQTPSHQVTQMGQEVILRCVPISNHLYFYWYRQILGQKVEFLVSFYNNEISEKSEIFDDQFSVERPDGSNFTLKIRSTKLEDSAMYFCASQIHNTEAFFGQGTRLTVV.

Many counts were recorded for this clonotype. The chain combines TRBV20-1 with TRBJ2-1; possibly TRBD1 for D (6 bases). CDR3 length: 13 residues. CDR1 and CDR2 (germline): DFQATT, SNEGSKA (reference sequence). V was trimmed by 6 bases and J by 8 bases, leaving 17 bases between them. The CDR3 spells CSARLQGLDEQFF. CDR3 nucleotides: TGCAGTGCCAGACTCCAGGGGTTGGATGAGCAGTTCTTC.